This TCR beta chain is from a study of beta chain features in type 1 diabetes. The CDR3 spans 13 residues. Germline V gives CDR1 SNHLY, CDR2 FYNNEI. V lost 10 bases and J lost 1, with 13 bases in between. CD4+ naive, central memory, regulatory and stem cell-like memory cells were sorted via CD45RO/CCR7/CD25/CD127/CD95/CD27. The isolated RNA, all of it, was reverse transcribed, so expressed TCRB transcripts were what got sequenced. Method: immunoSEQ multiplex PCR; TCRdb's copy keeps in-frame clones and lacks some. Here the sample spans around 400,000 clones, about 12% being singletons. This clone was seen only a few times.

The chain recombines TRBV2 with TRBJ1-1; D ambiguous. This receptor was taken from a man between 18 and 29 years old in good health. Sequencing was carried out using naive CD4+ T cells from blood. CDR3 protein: CATQKEGNTEAFF. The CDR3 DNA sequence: TGTGCCACCCAGAAAGAGGGGAACACTGAAGCTTTCTTT.